This record covers a single T cell receptor beta chain. Its antigen is unidentified. Assay used: immunoSEQ multiplex PCR; TCRdb lists only in-frame clones, some missing. The table has around 100,000 clones, 85% to 95% seen once; the top ten hold about 1.2%. These data belong to a study of siplizumab effects on memory and regulatory T cells. Points from the study as a whole: Confirmation was lacking for the suppressive function of proliferating Tregs derived from siplizumab cultures. It seemed that naive T cells were more diverse than memory cells and were major contributors to the alloresponse.

The germline CDR1 and CDR2 sequences are KGHSH and LQKENI. Unmatched junction bases numbered 5, after V lost 5 bases and J lost 6 bases. The CDR3 has 14 amino acids. Sequencing used non-Treg CD4+ T cells sorted from blood. The rearrangement links TRBV18 to TRBJ2-2; 8 bases are a match to TRBD1. This receptor was identified in a human donor in good health. CDR3 bases: TGTGCCAGCTCATCCGCCAGGGGGCCCGGGGAGCTGTTTTTT. It is translated as CASSSARGPGELFF.